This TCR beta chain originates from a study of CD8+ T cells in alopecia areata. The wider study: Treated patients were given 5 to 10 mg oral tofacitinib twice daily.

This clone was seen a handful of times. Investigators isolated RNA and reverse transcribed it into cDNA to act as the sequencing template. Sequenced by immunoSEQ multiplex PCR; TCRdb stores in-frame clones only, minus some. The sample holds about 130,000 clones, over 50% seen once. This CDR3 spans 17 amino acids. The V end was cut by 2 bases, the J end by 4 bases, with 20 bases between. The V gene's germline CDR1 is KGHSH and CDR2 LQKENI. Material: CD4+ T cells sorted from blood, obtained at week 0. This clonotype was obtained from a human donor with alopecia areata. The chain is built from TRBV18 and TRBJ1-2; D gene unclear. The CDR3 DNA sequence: TGTGCCAGCTCACCAATAGGAGGGCAGGCCACTGGCTATGGCTACACCTTC. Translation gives CASSPIGGQATGYGYTF.